The text below deals with one T cell receptor (beta chain). Its antigen is undetermined. The data derive from a study of shared clonotypes between healthy human individuals. All the donors were Caucasian adults who lived in Nashville, Tennessee. The authors split each subset's genomic DNA evenly across several immunoSEQ plates. Some clones are missing from TCRdb's copy, which holds only in-frame ones; the method was immunoSEQ multiplex PCR. The sample yields approximately 2,000,000 clones, 80% to 95% seen once. Study-wide results and caveats: With few donors, the genetic and exposure-history diversity represented was limited.

The source of this sequence is a man aged 18 to 29 in good health. Some clones in this sample may be carry-over from other donors' samples. The source material was naive CD4+ T cells from PBMCs. As for subset: CD45RA+ positively selected.

As DNA, the CDR3 is TGCAGCGTCCAGGGGACTATTCTCCAAGAGACCCAGTACTTC. Translation gives CSVQGTILQETQYF. The chain links TRBV29-1 to TRBJ2-5, with TRBD2 as a possible D gene (7 bases). The V end was cut by 6 bases, the J end by 1 base, with 15 bases between. The CDR3 loop spans 14 amino acids. Germline values: CDR1 SQVTM, CDR2 ANQGSEA.